The TCR beta chain described here comes from a study of sequential checkpoint blockade in melanoma. Looking at the study overall: Arm A got nivolumab then ipilimumab; arm B the reverse, 1:1. Both treatment sequences were followed by maintenance nivolumab.

TCRdb's copy holds only in-frame clones and misses some; the assay was immunoSEQ multiplex PCR. The sample yields around 26,000 clones, roughly 81% seen once. Treatment meaning: randomized to nivolumab then ipilimumab (arm A) or the reverse (arm B). No patient had prior DNA-damaging chemotherapy. This receptor was taken from a human donor with melanoma. The material sequenced was CD8+ T cells sorted from blood (inferred from file names), taken from a patient given nivolumab and ipilimumab in sequence.

The CDR3 spells CASSPSPNNEQFF. The CDR3 DNA sequence: TGTGCCAGCAGCCCCAGTCCCAACAATGAGCAGTTCTTC. This chain links TRBV6-5 with TRBJ2-1; no definite D call. Trimming stripped 6 bases from V and 5 bases from J, with 11 bases between. This CDR3 contains 13 residues. Per germline, CDR1 MNHEY and CDR2 SVGAGI.